These 3 T cell receptor beta chains were sequenced from one sample in a study of regulatory T cells in long-lasting Graves disease. Stated time point: newly diagnosed GD, antithyroid drugs for less than 3 months. The TCR library was made from RNA that had been extracted from PBMCs in TRIzol. To make TCR beta libraries, researchers used iRepertoire HTBI primers and Arm-PCR of CDR3 regions. Each CDR3 protein gets one entry after TCRdb re-called the multiplex PCR reads with MiXCR. The sample gives some 320,000 distinct CDR3 sequences, 18% of which show up once; more than 35% is in the top ten. Material: peripheral blood mononuclear cells (PBMCs), obtained at new diagnosis, from a patient treated with antithyroid drugs. The receptors shown here come from a female donor with Graves disease.

This clonotype was counted at least ten times. V is TRBV27 and J is TRBJ2-3; D is unresolved. Germline lookup yields CDR1 MNHEY and CDR2 SMNVEV (reference sequence). Trimming stripped 4 bases from V and 2 bases from J, with 22 bases between. CDR3 length: 18 residues. The CDR3 DNA follows: TGTGCCAGCAGTTCCAAACCACTACCACAATACTCCACAGATACGCAGTATTTT. It translates to CASSSKPLPQYSTDTQYF.

In this sample, this clonotype turned up many times. The chain uses TRBV14 and TRBJ2-1; 11 bases agree with TRBD2. V shed 1 base and J 5 bases; nucleotides not matched to a gene: 1. Germline CDR1 reads SGHDN; CDR2 reads FVKESK. There are 15 residues in the CDR3. The CDR3 is CASSQGLAGNNEQFF. In DNA form, the CDR3 reads TGTGCCAGCAGCCAAGGACTAGCGGGGAACAATGAGCAGTTCTTC.

This clonotype was observed at least ten times. The genes are TRBV12-3 or TRBV12-4 and TRBJ2-1; D might be TRBD2 (6 bases). The CDR3 length is 19 residues. The V and J ends lost 6 bases and 2 bases respectively, with 26 bases between them. DNA of the CDR3: TGTGCCAGCAGGAAGACTAGTTTCGAACCCTCACTAACCTACAATGAGCAGTTCTTC. It codes for CASRKTSFEPSLTYNEQFF.